The following is a T cell receptor (beta chain) sequence with its context. Its antigen is still unknown. No qualities accompany the bases; no much larger clone lies one base away. The immunoSEQ Assay, a bias-controlled multiplex PCR, was used to amplify TCRbeta CDR3 regions from genomic DNA. The authors' pipeline ran thus. The number of nucleated cells in each sample was estimated from the amplification of reference gene primers within the assay. Sequence reads were collapsed and filtered to measure the absolute abundance of every unique TCRbeta CDR3 rearrangement. For each sample, productive Simpson clonality was calculated as the square root of Simpson's diversity index over productive rearrangements. TCRdb obtained this table from immuneACCESS and retained in-frame rearrangements with V and J assigned. These tables miss some clones; where compared with another copy, unresolved V genes account for less than half of the shortfall, and the remainder is unexplained. The V and J calls and the clone size are those of that table, but D and trimming were determined from the DNA. Counted in this sample were hundreds of thousands of clones; more than 75% of them appeared once. The top ten clones comprise approximately 2.1% of the sample.

The data were obtained in a study of blood T cell repertoires in COVID-19 (dated by TCRdb to 2018 to 2021). Describing the broader study: Samples from collaborators originated in the United States, Italy and Spain and spanned both the acute and convalescent phases of COVID-19. The prospective study material was composed of cDNA or gDNA derived from T cells, B-cell-depleted T cells, or PBMCs. Subjects who had been exposed to COVID-19, were actively infected with it, or had recovered from it provided the deeply sampled blood TCRbeta repertoires that made up the dataset. A freely available public database, intended as a resource for researchers studying the immune response to SARS-CoV-2, is where the repertoires were released. Samples came from the ongoing ImmuneRACE study (first 160 participants) plus 1,254 subjects from 6 global collaborators. The sample metadata nearly always contained a de-identified subject ID, COVID-19 status, age in years and sex. HLA class I and class II types, where available, came from metadata supplied by the sample provider rather than from assay-based typing. The paper's findings and limits, for the study overall: Clinical and demographic metadata were provided uncurated, with the amount varying by source and participant.

Participants in the prospective study were aged roughly 18 to 89 years, lived in 24 United States geographic areas, and enrolled through a virtual design. In the prospective study, participants were assigned to cohorts based on the clinical history participants reported in a screening survey and a study questionnaire. For ImmuneRACE Cohort 3, a participant was defined as recovered based on two consecutive negative NP/OP PCR tests, clearance by a healthcare professional, or resolution of symptoms. In the prospective study, whole blood, serum and a nasopharyngeal or oropharyngeal swab were collected from each participant by mobile phlebotomists. Over an approximately 2-month period, participants in the prospective study had the option of providing additional blood draws and questionnaires. Before DNA extraction, prospective study blood samples were shipped either frozen or at room temperature. From cysteine to phenylalanine, the CDR3 is 15 amino acids long. Only CDR3 DNA is held: 45 bases, read in frame from base 1. The germline V gene supplies CDR1 MDHEN and CDR2 SYDVKM. V gives up 5 bases and J gives up 3 bases, and the segment between their germline ends measures 17 bases.

This chain is built from TRBV28 and TRBJ2-7; TRBD2 might be the D gene, on 5 matching bases. The receptor was derived from a woman between 45 and 65 years old who had recovered from COVID-19. The specimen was PBMCs or T cells enriched from blood (not recorded which). The CDR3: CASSGQASPIYEQYF. The sequence in DNA is TGTGCCAGCAGTGGCCAGGCTAGCCCAATCTACGAGCAGTACTTC.